This TCR beta chain stems from a study of graft-versus-host responses after intestinal transplantation (dated by TCRdb to about 2021). Broadly, across the study: Recipients received multivisceral, liver-intestinal, or isolated intestinal transplants. Donor T cell macrochimerism was defined as a peak of at least 4% donor T cells among recipient peripheral blood mononuclear cells. Instead of going to the commercial service, samples from a few later patients were sequenced in-house on an Illumina MiSeq and processed with MiXCR. To identify alloreactive clones, pre-transplant mixed lymphocyte reaction products were sequenced and compared with unstimulated pre-transplant donor and recipient T cells. Graft-versus-host and host-versus-graft alloreactive T cell clones were tracked in the graft, circulation and bone marrow after intestinal transplantation using bulk TCR-beta CDR3 sequencing. A cohort of 24 intestinal transplant recipients, including one retransplant, was enrolled, and a few patients lacking pretransplant specimens were excluded. All recipients received anti-thymocyte globulin induction followed by maintenance tacrolimus and steroids for 3 to 4 years.

The germline V gene supplies CDR1 SGDLS and CDR2 YYNGEE. V lost 0 bases and J lost 1 base; the stretch between them is 6 bases long. The CDR3 spans 14 residues, from the cysteine through the phenylalanine. Only the CDR3 DNA stays, 42 bases, in frame from base 1. Note on this clone: Its recognized antigen is unknown. There are no base qualities to consult, and no much larger clone falls within one base.

To prepare the library, the immunoSEQ multiplex PCR assay was applied. For most patients, high-throughput TCR-beta CDR3 sequencing of genomic DNA was performed by Adaptive Biotechnologies. For the original study's pipeline: Adaptive's ImmunoSEQ software supplied the TCR sequencing data for around 17 patients, while MiXCR and VDJtools were used to process a few other patients. CDR3 nucleotide sequences shared by donor and recipient were removed because the origin of these sequences could not be assigned. To count as alloreactive, a clone needed at least 2-fold expansion over unstimulated cells and a minimum CFSE-low frequency of 0.002% (template counts) or 0.001% (read counts). Clones were considered mappable if detected in sequenced pre-transplant spleen, lymph node, or MLR CFSE-low populations of the donor or recipient. Cumulative frequency of alloreactive clones was calculated as a percentage of all sequences weighted by copy number. Not all clones reach the TCRdb copy of this immuneACCESS table, which keeps in-frame sequences only. Checked studies attribute under half of the gap to unresolved V genes and leave the rest unexplained. Clone size and V and J calls were adopted from that table, with D and trimming inferred from the DNA. This sample holds 23,000 or so clones; 90% to 95% were observed only once. The ten largest clones capture nearly 0.85% of the sample.

Broader findings and caveats from the paper: GvH clones were found in recipient bone marrow, and some of the GvH clones appeared earlier in ileal mucosa or blood, which is consistent with an intestinal mucosal origin. The conclusions were limited by the relatively low number and heterogeneity of the intestinal transplant patients. Early after transplant, declines in HvG clones were associated with peak levels of circulating GvH clones. Patients with donor T cell macrochimerism had high GvH to HvG T cell clonal ratios in their allografts.

In the first month after transplant, blood samples were collected up to 4 times, and after that at least monthly when available. The sample in question was PBMCs, obtained roughly 32 days after intestinal transplant. The TCR originated in a human patient who received an intestinal transplant, so some T cells may come from the graft donor. The rearrangement combines TRBV9 with TRBJ2-3; too little of a D gene remains to name it. This receptor has the CDR3 CASSVAVRTDTQYF. The DNA sequence is as follows: TGTGCCAGCAGCGTAGCAGTGCGCACAGATACGCAGTATTTT.